What follows are 10 T cell receptor beta chains derived from one specimen sequenced in a study of technical replicates of blood from a handful of donors. Assay used: immunoSEQ multiplex PCR; TCRdb lists only in-frame clones, some missing. The data show about 70,000 clones, around 97% seen once. Sequenced sample: T cells isolated from PBMCs. The source is a human donor in good health.

The chain joins TRBV6-1 to TRBJ1-5; 8 bases map to TRBD1. After removal of 1 base from V and 4 bases from J, the junction contained 0 bases not matched to a gene. The germline CDR1 and CDR2 sequences are MNHNS and SASEGT. The CDR3 loop spans 14 amino acids. CDR3 in DNA: TGTGCCAGCAGTGAAGGGACAGGGAATCAGCCCCAGCATTTT. Translated: CASSEGTGNQPQHF.

The chain links TRBV4-1 to TRBJ2-2; 8 bases fit TRBD1. CDR1 is MGHRA and CDR2 is YSYEKL in the germline V gene. Trimming took 1 base from V and 8 from J; bases not matched to a gene: 6. The CDR3 has 15 amino acids. CDR3: CASSQGDQGAGELFF. The CDR3 region has the DNA TGCGCCAGCAGCCAAGGTGATCAGGGGGCAGGGGAGCTGTTTTTT.

This chain's CDR3 is CASSQLAGSYEQYF. CDR3 DNA sequence: TGTGCCAGCAGCCAACTAGCGGGGTCCTACGAGCAGTACTTC. The gene calls are TRBV27 and TRBJ2-7; TRBD2 matches at 10 bases. Germline lookup yields CDR1 MNHEY and CDR2 SMNVEV (reference sequence). J was trimmed by 1 base and V by 6 bases; bases with no gene match: 3. CDR3 size: 14 residues.

J is TRBJ1-1 and V is TRBV18; D is uncertain. This CDR3 spans 16 amino acids. Trimming shortened V by 1 base and J by 4 bases, and 16 bases separated the two germline ends. Germline V gives CDR1 KGHSH, CDR2 LQKENI. In nucleotides, the CDR3 is TGTGCCAGCTCACCACGGCAGGTCCCCGAGAGCACTGAAGCTTTCTTT. Protein product: CASSPRQVPESTEAFF.

The chain combines TRBV4-1 with TRBJ2-5; 10 bases are a match to TRBD2. Germline V lookup: CDR1 MGHRA, CDR2 YSYEKL. Losses at the gene ends were 5 bases for V and 4 bases for J; bases not matched to a gene: 16. The CDR3 sequence is 18 residues long. The CDR3 bases are TGCGCCAGCAGCGCCCGGCATCTAGCGGGGGTGGCGTTAGAGACCCAGTACTTC. This sequence encodes CASSARHLAGVALETQYF.

The gene calls are TRBV5-5 and TRBJ2-1; 10 bases match TRBD2. The CDR3 is 15 residues long. Trimming cost V 1 base and J 8 bases; bases outside gene matches: 6. Looked up from germline, CDR1 is SGHKS and CDR2 is YYEKEE (reference sequence). The CDR3 loop is CASSLSAGGLDEQFF. The DNA of the CDR3 is TGTGCCAGCAGCTTGTCAGCGGGGGGGCTAGATGAGCAGTTCTTC.

The chain joins TRBV9 to TRBJ2-1; the match to TRBD2 covers 13 bases. The CDR3 loop spans 17 amino acids. After removal of 0 bases from V and 9 bases from J, the junction contained 9 bases not matched to a gene. In germline, CDR1 is SGDLS, CDR2 YYNGEE. CDR3 loop: CASSVASTSGGAGEQFF. In DNA form, the CDR3 reads TGTGCCAGCAGCGTAGCTAGTACTAGCGGGGGGGCGGGTGAGCAGTTCTTC. Full variable domain (remainder filled in from reference TRBV9 and TRBJ2-1): DSGVTQTPKHLITATGQRVTLRCSPRSGDLSVYWYQQSLDQGLQFLIQYYNGEERAKGNILERFSAQQFPDLHSELNLSSLELGDSALYFCASSVASTSGGAGEQFFGPGTRLTVL.

This chain links TRBV15 with TRBJ1-5, with TRBD1 matching over 7 bases. The CDR3 sequence is 17 residues long. The germline V gene encodes CDR1 LNHNV and CDR2 YYDKDF (reference sequence). With V trimmed by 3 bases and J by 4 bases, 12 bases remained unmatched. CDR3 in amino acids: CATSSGDGQEWNQPQHF. CDR3 sequence (DNA): TGTGCCACCAGCAGTGGGGACGGACAGGAGTGGAATCAGCCCCAGCATTTT.

This chain connects TRBV5-5 to TRBJ2-7; D unclear. V was clipped by 1 base and J by 4 bases, with 6 bases between them. The CDR3 contains 12 residues. Germline V gene sequence: CDR1 SGHKS, CDR2 YYEKEE (reference sequence). The CDR3 sequence is CASSLPRYEQYF. The CDR3 DNA sequence: TGTGCCAGCAGCTTGCCGAGGTACGAGCAGTACTTC.

The chain combines TRBV10-3 with TRBJ1-2; a weak D match, TRBD1 (5 bases). The CDR3 contains 15 residues. With 0 bases removed from V and 1 base from J, the gap between germline ends came to 9 bases. Looked up from germline, CDR1 is ENHRY and CDR2 is SYGVKD. In DNA form, the CDR3 reads TGTGCCATCAGTGAGTCGAAGGGACTTAACTATGGCTACACCTTC. Encoded protein: CAISESKGLNYGYTF.